One sample yielded the 29 T cell receptor beta chains listed below, sequenced in a study of T cell responses to AZD1222 COVID-19 vaccine. The repertoire was sequenced with immunoSEQ multiplex PCR; TCRdb's copy has only in-frame clones and lacks some. The table lists 200,000 or so clones, 85% to 95% of them singletons. This specimen consisted of peripheral blood, obtained on day 0 of AZD1222 vaccination. These TCRs come from an adult in good health.

V gene TRBV13 combines with J gene TRBJ2-3, with 14 bases fitting TRBD2. Germline CDR1 is PRHDT and CDR2 is FYEKMQ (reference sequence). The CDR3 is 16 amino acids. V lost 4 bases to trimming and J lost 7 bases; unmatched junction nucleotides: 7. The CDR3 spells CASSSGLAGESNTQYF. DNA for the CDR3: TGTGCCAGCAGCTCGGGACTAGCGGGGGAGTCAAATACGCAGTATTTT.

The chain combines TRBV11-3 with TRBJ2-2; D might be TRBD2 (6 bases). The germline V gene has CDR1 SGHNT and CDR2 YENEEA. This CDR3 has 15 amino acids. The V end lost 1 base, the J end lost 2 bases, and 8 bases lay between the germline ends. The CDR3 sequence is CASSLVAANTGELFF. The CDR3 coding sequence is TGTGCCAGCAGCTTAGTAGCGGCAAACACCGGGGAGCTGTTTTTT. Combining the CDR3 with reference TRBV11-3 and TRBJ2-2 gives the whole variable domain EAGVVQSPRYKIIEKKQPVAFWCNPISGHNTLYWYLQNLGQGPELLIRYENEEAVDDSQLPKDRFSAERLKGVDSTLKIQPAELGDSAVYLCASSLVAANTGELFFGEGSRLTVL.

The chain links TRBV4-3 to TRBJ1-4; D unresolved. V lost 4 bases, J lost 5 bases, and 11 bases lay in between. Germline values: CDR1 LGHNA, CDR2 YSLEER. This CDR3 comprises 14 residues. The CDR3 reads CASSPTRRNEKLFF. The CDR3 nucleotides read TGCGCCAGCAGCCCCACCAGACGAAATGAAAAACTGTTTTTT.

The V call is TRBV2, the J call TRBJ2-2, with D maybe TRBD2 (5 bases). Deletions cut 5 bases from V and 5 bases from J, with 9 bases between. The CDR3 has 13 amino acids. Germline V gene sequence: CDR1 SNHLY, CDR2 FYNNEI. The CDR3, as DNA: TGTGCCAGCAGTCGGGATCTAACCGGGGAGCTGTTTTTT. This sequence encodes CASSRDLTGELFF.

J is TRBJ2-5 and V is TRBV7-9, with D perhaps TRBD1 or TRBD2 (6 bases each). The V gene's germline CDR1 is SEHNR and CDR2 FQNEAQ (reference sequence). V was pared by 1 base and J by 9 bases, with 9 bases between. The CDR3 sequence is 12 residues long. CDR3 bases: TGTGCCAGCAGCTTAGTGGAGGGGGCCCAGTACTTC. Translating gives CASSLVEGAQYF.

The chain couples TRBV11-3 to TRBJ1-1; 7 bases fit TRBD1. CDR1 is SGHNT, CDR2 YENEEA, per germline. V was pared by 6 bases and J by 5 bases, with 18 bases of the junction left unmatched. The CDR3 is made up of 17 amino acids. For the CDR3, the DNA is TGTGCCAGCAGACACGACCGGGACAGCCGGATGGGAACTGAAGCTTTCTTT. Translated: CASRHDRDSRMGTEAFF.

This clone was counted a single time. The chain employs TRBV2 and TRBJ1-5; no clear D. This CDR3 contains 14 residues. The germline gives CDR1 SNHLY, CDR2 FYNNEI. V lost 5 bases and J lost 1, with 9 bases in between. CDR3 coding DNA: TGTGCCAGCAGTACGGACGGGAGCAATCAGCCCCAGCATTTT. Encoded protein: CASSTDGSNQPQHF.

The CDR3 DNA sequence: TGTGCCAGCAGCGGACAGCAAGAGACCCAGTACTTC. As protein: CASSGQQETQYF. The V gene is TRBV7-9, the J gene TRBJ2-5; possible D gene TRBD1, 6 bases. Germline assignment: CDR1 SEHNR and CDR2 FQNEAQ (reference sequence). The CDR3 is made up of 12 amino acids. V shed 5 bases and J shed 2 bases, with 6 bases lying between them.

The rearrangement joins TRBV5-6 to TRBJ2-7; no definite D call. The length of the CDR3 is 15 residues. Germline V gene lookup returns CDR1 SGHDT and CDR2 YYEEEE. The V gene lost 4 bases and the J gene lost 4 bases, with 18 bases spanning the gap. In DNA form, the CDR3 reads TGTGCCAGCAGCCCCCCAGGTGCAAGTCCATACGAGCAGTACTTC. Its protein is CASSPPGASPYEQYF. Full variable domain (outside the CDR3, taken from reference TRBV5-6 and TRBJ2-7): DAGVTQSPTHLIKTRGQQVTLRCSPKSGHDTVSWYQQALGQGPQFIFQYYEEEERQRGNFPDRFSGHQFPNYSSELNVNALLLGDSALYLCASSPPGASPYEQYFGPGTRLTVT.

The gene calls are TRBV24-1 and TRBJ2-2, with TRBD2 matching 14 bases. V dropped 8 bases and J dropped 8; count of bases not matched to a gene: 6. The CDR3 length is 15 residues. Germline V lookup: CDR1 KGHDR, CDR2 SFDVKD. CDR3 DNA: TGTGCCACCAAAGGGACTAGCGGGAGTTTGGGGGAGCTGTTTTTT. It codes for CATKGTSGSLGELFF.

The CDR3 DNA follows: TGCGCCAGCAGTTCACCAGGGGTGGGCTATGGCTACACCTTC. Encoded protein: CASSSPGVGYGYTF. This sequence joins TRBV5-1 and TRBJ1-2; TRBD1 is a possible D gene (6 bases). The CDR3 extends over 14 amino acids. CDR1 is SGHRS and CDR2 is YFSETQ in the germline V gene. V was pared by 5 bases and J by 4 bases, with 15 bases between.

The V and J genes are TRBV4-1 and TRBJ2-1; D is unclear. The germline gives CDR1 MGHRA, CDR2 YSYEKL. The V and J ends lost 4 bases and 6 bases respectively, with 13 bases between them. The CDR3 contains 14 residues. The CDR3 DNA follows: TGCGCCAGCAGCCCAAGTTCTTTGTCCAATGAGCAGTTCTTC. Translation gives CASSPSSLSNEQFF.

J is TRBJ2-1 and V is TRBV3-1 (or the pseudogene TRBV3-2); 8 bases align to TRBD1. V lost 0 bases to trimming and J lost 2 bases; unmatched junction nucleotides: 9. The CDR3 has 18 amino acids. In germline, CDR1 is LGHDT, CDR2 YNNKEL (reference sequence). CDR3 coding DNA: TGTGCCAGCAGCCAAGAGTGGCAATGGACAGGGACCTACAATGAGCAGTTCTTC. Its translation is CASSQEWQWTGTYNEQFF.

The chain links TRBV6-2 or TRBV6-3 to TRBJ1-1; D possibly corresponds to TRBD1 (5 bases). CDR3 size: 15 residues. The germline gives CDR1 MNHEY, CDR2 SVGEGT. The V and J ends lost 6 bases and 0 bases respectively, with 14 bases between them. Here the CDR3 reads CASSRHRGMNTEAFF. The CDR3 coding sequence is TGTGCCAGCAGCCGCCACCGGGGGATGAACACTGAAGCTTTCTTT.

The chain combines TRBV2 with TRBJ2-7; 9 bases line up with TRBD1. Germline V gene data show CDR1 as SNHLY and CDR2 as FYNNEI. The CDR3 contains 15 residues. V was pared by 1 base and J by 5 bases, with 6 bases of the junction left unmatched. The CDR3 region is CASSEVRTGDNEQYF. The CDR3 region has the DNA TGTGCCAGCAGTGAAGTCAGGACAGGGGACAACGAGCAGTACTTC.

The chain is built from TRBV14 and TRBJ1-2; possible D gene TRBD1, 5 bases. Between the trimmed V and J ends, which lost 4 bases and 8 bases, there was a span of 11 bases. Germline CDR1 SGHDN, CDR2 FVKESK. The CDR3 runs 12 residues. The CDR3 loop reads CASSRDFLGYTF. CDR3 sequence (DNA): TGTGCCAGCAGCCGGGACTTTTTGGGCTACACCTTC.

The gene calls are TRBV18 and TRBJ2-5; 9 nucleotides match TRBD1. The V gene end was trimmed by 0 bases and the J gene end by 0 bases; junction bases not matched to a gene: 8. The CDR3 contains 18 residues. Germline CDR1 reads KGHSH; CDR2 reads LQKENI. CDR3 protein: CASSPPFVTGGYQETQYF. In nucleotides, the CDR3 is TGTGCCAGCTCACCACCGTTCGTCACAGGGGGCTACCAAGAGACCCAGTACTTC.

The gene calls are TRBV14 and TRBJ2-5; D is unresolved. CDR1 is SGHDN, CDR2 FVKESK, per germline. The CDR3 runs to 20 residues. Trimming shortened V by 1 base and J by 2 bases, and 26 bases separated the two germline ends. CDR3 DNA: TGTGCCAGCAGCCAAGGTCTCGCGCGGCGAGTCCCCCTCGGTCAAGAGACCCAGTACTTC. Translation: CASSQGLARRVPLGQETQYF.

The genes are TRBV5-1 and TRBJ2-3; TRBD2 matches at 8 bases. The CDR3 is made up of 15 amino acids. The V and J ends lost 5 bases and 4 bases, in that order; junction bases with no gene match: 9. The germline V gene encodes CDR1 SGHRS and CDR2 YFSETQ. The CDR3 DNA follows: TGCGCCAGCAGTTTGCTCGGGAGGGGCGCAGATACGCAGTATTTT. Translated: CASSLLGRGADTQYF.

The chain employs TRBV19 and TRBJ2-1, with D perhaps TRBD1 or TRBD2 (5 bases each). In germline, CDR1 is LNHDA, CDR2 SQIVND (reference sequence). V lost 4 bases and J 7 bases, leaving 17 bases between the germline ends. This CDR3 region has 15 residues. The CDR3: CASSTGIGVTNEQFF. CDR3 bases: TGTGCCAGTAGTACCGGGATAGGGGTTACGAATGAGCAGTTCTTC.

This clone appeared once. The gene calls are TRBV28 and TRBJ1-1; the D is unclear. The CDR3 covers 11 residues. The V end lost 5 bases, the J end lost 10 bases, and 11 bases lay between the germline ends. The germline V gene encodes CDR1 MDHEN and CDR2 SYDVKM. The CDR3 region is CASSMGWGAFF. CDR3 nucleotide sequence: TGTGCCAGCAGTATGGGGTGGGGAGCTTTCTTT. Drawing the rest from reference TRBV28 and TRBJ1-1, the complete variable domain is DVKVTQSSRYLVKRTGEKVFLECVQDMDHENMFWYRQDPGLGLRLIYFSYDVKMKEKGDIPEGYSVSREKKERFSLILESASTNQTSMYLCASSMGWGAFFGQGTRLTVV.

J is TRBJ2-3 and V is TRBV28, with a tentative D call TRBD1 (7 bases). CDR1 and CDR2 (germline): MDHEN, SYDVKM. Trimming stripped 5 bases from V and 0 bases from J, with 18 bases between. This CDR3 comprises 17 residues. As DNA, the CDR3 is TGTGCCAGCAGTCCTGGGGGGAAGGGACAGAGCACAGATACGCAGTATTTT. Translated: CASSPGGKGQSTDTQYF. The full variable domain, its missing parts supplied by reference TRBV28 and TRBJ2-3, is DVKVTQSSRYLVKRTGEKVFLECVQDMDHENMFWYRQDPGLGLRLIYFSYDVKMKEKGDIPEGYSVSREKKERFSLILESASTNQTSMYLCASSPGGKGQSTDTQYFGPGTRLTVL.

V gene TRBV3-1 (or the pseudogene TRBV3-2) combines with J gene TRBJ1-4; D is ambiguous. Germline-derived CDR1 and CDR2 are LGHDT and YNNKEL (reference sequence). This CDR3 has 13 amino acids. V was pared by 0 bases and J by 7 bases, with 6 bases between. CDR3 sequence: CASSQDRPEKLFF. The CDR3 coding sequence is TGTGCCAGCAGCCAAGACCGACCTGAAAAACTGTTTTTT.

V gene TRBV12-3 or TRBV12-4 combines with J gene TRBJ1-2; D is unresolved. The germline V and J ends were trimmed by 3 bases and 8 bases, with 10 bases remaining between them. This CDR3 has 12 amino acids. The CDR3 sequence: CASSLTPLGYTF. DNA of the CDR3: TGTGCCAGCAGTTTGACACCGTTGGGCTACACCTTC.

The rearrangement uses TRBV5-5 and TRBJ1-1; no firm D call. Per the germline V gene, CDR1 is SGHKS and CDR2 is YYEKEE (reference sequence). This CDR3 is 16 amino acids long. Trimming left V 4 bases short and J 2 bases short, with 18 bases between. The CDR3 nucleotides read TGTGCCAGCAGCATCGAACTTAGGACTTCCAACACTGAAGCTTTCTTT. As protein: CASSIELRTSNTEAFF.

The chain is built from TRBV3-1 (or the pseudogene TRBV3-2) and TRBJ2-1; 8 positions agree with TRBD2. The CDR3 runs 16 residues. Germline values: CDR1 LGHDT, CDR2 YNNKEL (reference sequence). The J segment lost 16 bases and the V segment lost 2 bases, leaving 19 bases of the junction unmatched. CDR3 residues: CASSQSPSFAGGPIFF. In DNA form, the CDR3 reads TGTGCCAGCAGCCAAAGTCCCTCATTTGCGGGAGGCCCCATATTCTTC.

This rearrangement joins TRBV3-1 (or the pseudogene TRBV3-2) to TRBJ1-2; 7 nucleotides match TRBD1. Germline trimming cut 2 bases from V and 5 bases from J; bases unmatched to any gene: 20. This CDR3 has 19 residues. Germline-derived CDR1 and CDR2 are LGHDT and YNNKEL (reference sequence). For the CDR3, the DNA is TGTGCCAGCAGCCAACGAGTACACCGAGACCCAGGGGGGGATTATGGCTACACCTTC. This sequence encodes CASSQRVHRDPGGDYGYTF.

This rearrangement joins TRBV15 to TRBJ1-2; tentative D call: TRBD1 (5 bases). Trimming took off 0 bases at V and 8 bases at J, with 10 bases between the two ends. The CDR3 extends over 13 amino acids. Per germline, CDR1 LNHNV and CDR2 YYDKDF (reference sequence). As DNA, the CDR3 is TGTGCCACCAGCAGAGAGGAAGGGGACGGCTACACCTTC. This gives the protein CATSREEGDGYTF.

The gene calls are TRBV6-5 and TRBJ2-2; D could derive from TRBD1 or TRBD2 (5 bases each). Trimming stripped 6 bases from V and 2 bases from J, with 10 bases between. The V gene's germline CDR1 is MNHEY and CDR2 SVGAGI. The CDR3 spans 14 residues. The CDR3 reads CASSRDGNTGELFF. Written as DNA, the CDR3 is TGTGCCAGCAGCCGGGACGGTAACACCGGGGAGCTGTTTTTT.